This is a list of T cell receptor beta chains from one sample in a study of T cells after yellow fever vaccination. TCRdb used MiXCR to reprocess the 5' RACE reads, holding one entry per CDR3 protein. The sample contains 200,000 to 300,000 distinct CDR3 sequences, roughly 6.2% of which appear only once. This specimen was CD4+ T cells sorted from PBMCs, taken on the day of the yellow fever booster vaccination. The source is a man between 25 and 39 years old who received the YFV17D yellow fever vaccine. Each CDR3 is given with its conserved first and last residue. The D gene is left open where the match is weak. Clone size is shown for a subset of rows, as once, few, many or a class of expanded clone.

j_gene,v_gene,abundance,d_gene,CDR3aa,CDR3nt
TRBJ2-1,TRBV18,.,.,CASSPQESYNEQFF,TGTGCCAGCTCACCACAAGAATCCTACAATGAGCAGTTCTTC
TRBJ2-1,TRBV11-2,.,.,CASSFRRTYNEQFF,TGTGCCAGCAGCTTTAGGCGGACCTACAATGAGCAGTTCTTC
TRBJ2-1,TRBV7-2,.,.,CASSLALSIVF,TGTGCCAGCAGCTTAGCGCTCTCCATTGTCTTC
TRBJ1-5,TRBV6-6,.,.,CASRPWGQPQHF,TGTGCCAGCCGTCCATGGGGACAGCCCCAGCATTTT
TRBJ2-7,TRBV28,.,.,CASSRPGTVRSTQYF,TGTGCCAGCAGCCGCCCTGGGACTGTGCGCTCGACGCAGTACTTC
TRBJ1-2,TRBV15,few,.,CATSGRGNYGYTF,TGTGCCACCAGCGGCAGGGGTAACTATGGCTACACCTTC
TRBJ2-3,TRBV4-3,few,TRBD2,CASSQLSVAGQDTQYF,TGCGCCAGCAGCCAACTGTCAGTAGCGGGGCAAGATACGCAGTATTTT
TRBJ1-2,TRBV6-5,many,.,CASRRREDYGYTF,TGTGCCAGCAGAAGAAGGGAGGACTATGGCTACACCTTC
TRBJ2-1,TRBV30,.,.,CAWSPGQSSYNEQFF,TGTGCCTGGAGCCCCGGACAGAGCTCCTACAATGAGCAGTTCTTC
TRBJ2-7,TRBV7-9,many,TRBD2,CASSLGSGGYEQYF,TGTGCCAGCAGCTTAGGGTCGGGAGGCTACGAGCAGTACTTC